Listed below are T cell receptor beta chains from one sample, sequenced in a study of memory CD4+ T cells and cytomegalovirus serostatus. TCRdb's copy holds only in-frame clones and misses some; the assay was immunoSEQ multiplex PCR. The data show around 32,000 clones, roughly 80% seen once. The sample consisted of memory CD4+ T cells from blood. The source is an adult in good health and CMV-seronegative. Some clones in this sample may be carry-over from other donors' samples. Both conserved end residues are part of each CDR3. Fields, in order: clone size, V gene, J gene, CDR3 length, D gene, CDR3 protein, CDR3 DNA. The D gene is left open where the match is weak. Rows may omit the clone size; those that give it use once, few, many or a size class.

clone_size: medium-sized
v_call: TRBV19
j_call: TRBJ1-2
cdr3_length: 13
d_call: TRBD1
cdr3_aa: CASAETGSYGYTF
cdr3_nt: TGTGCCAGCGCCGAGACAGGGAGTTATGGCTACACCTTC

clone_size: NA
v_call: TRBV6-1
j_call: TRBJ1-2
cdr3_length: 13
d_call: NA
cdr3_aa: CASQIRVGYGYTF
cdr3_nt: TGTGCCAGCCAAATCAGGGTAGGCTATGGCTACACCTTC

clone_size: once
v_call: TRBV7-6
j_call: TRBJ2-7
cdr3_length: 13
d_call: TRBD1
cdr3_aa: CASSLGQDYEQYF
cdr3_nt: TGTGCCAGCAGCTTGGGACAGGACTACGAGCAGTACTTC

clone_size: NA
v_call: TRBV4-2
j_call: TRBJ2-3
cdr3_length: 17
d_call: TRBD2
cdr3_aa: CASSDRGGGLGTDTQYF
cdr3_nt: TGTGCCAGCAGCGACCGCGGGGGGGGCCTCGGCACAGATACGCAGTATTTT

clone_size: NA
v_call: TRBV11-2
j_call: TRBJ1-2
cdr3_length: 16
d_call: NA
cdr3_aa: CASSLELGVAFYGYTF
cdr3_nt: TGTGCCAGCAGCTTAGAATTAGGGGTTGCCTTCTATGGCTACACCTTC

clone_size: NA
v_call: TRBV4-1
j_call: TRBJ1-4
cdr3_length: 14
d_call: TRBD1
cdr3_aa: CASSRGTGEEKLFF
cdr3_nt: TGCGCCAGCAGCCGTGGGACAGGGGAAGAAAAACTGTTTTTT

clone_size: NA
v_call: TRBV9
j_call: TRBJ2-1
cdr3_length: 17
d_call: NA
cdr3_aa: CASSVFGRGLSYNEQFF
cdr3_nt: TGTGCCAGCAGCGTTTTCGGCCGGGGGCTGTCCTACAATGAGCAGTTCTTC

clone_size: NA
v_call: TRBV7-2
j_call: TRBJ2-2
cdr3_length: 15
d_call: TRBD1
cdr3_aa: CASSSRDRGGGELFF
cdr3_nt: TGTGCCAGCAGCAGCCGGGACAGGGGCGGAGGGGAGCTGTTTTTT

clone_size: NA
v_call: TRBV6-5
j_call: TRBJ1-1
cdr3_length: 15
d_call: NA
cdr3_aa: CASSYSNTPYTEAFF
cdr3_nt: TGTGCCAGCAGTTACTCGAATACACCCTACACTGAAGCTTTCTTT

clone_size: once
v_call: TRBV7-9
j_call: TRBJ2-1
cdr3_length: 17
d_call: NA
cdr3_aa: CASSLSAGLSSYNEQFF
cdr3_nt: TGTGCCAGCAGCTTATCGGCTGGCCTTAGCTCCTACAATGAGCAGTTCTTC

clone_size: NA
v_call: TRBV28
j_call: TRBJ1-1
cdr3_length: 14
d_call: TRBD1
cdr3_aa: CASIVTGGRTEAFF
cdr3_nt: TGTGCCAGCATCGTGACAGGGGGCCGGACTGAAGCTTTCTTT

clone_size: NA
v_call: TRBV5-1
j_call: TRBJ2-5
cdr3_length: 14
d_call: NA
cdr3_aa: CASSYGGLRETQYF
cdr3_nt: TGCGCCAGCAGCTACGGGGGACTCCGGGAGACCCAGTACTTC

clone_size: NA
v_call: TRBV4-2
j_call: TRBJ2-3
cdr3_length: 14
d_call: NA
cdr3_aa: CASSQEGASDTQYF
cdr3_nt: TGTGCCAGCAGCCAAGAGGGGGCTTCGGATACGCAGTATTTT

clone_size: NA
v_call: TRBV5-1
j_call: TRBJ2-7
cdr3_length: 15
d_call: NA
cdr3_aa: CASSLSVRGSYEQYF
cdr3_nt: TGCGCCAGCAGCTTATCAGTAAGGGGCAGCTACGAGCAGTACTTC

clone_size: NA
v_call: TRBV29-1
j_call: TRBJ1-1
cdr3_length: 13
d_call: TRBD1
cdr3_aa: CSVEGQGNSEAFF
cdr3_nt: TGCAGCGTTGAGGGACAGGGAAACTCTGAAGCTTTCTTT

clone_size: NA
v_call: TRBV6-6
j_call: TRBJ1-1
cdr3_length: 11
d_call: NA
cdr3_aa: CATRNVTEAFF
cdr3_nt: TGTGCCACCCGTAATGTCACTGAAGCTTTCTTT

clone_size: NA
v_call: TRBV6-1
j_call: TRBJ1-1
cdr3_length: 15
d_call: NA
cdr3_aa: CASSEQQGLGGEAFF
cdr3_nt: TGTGCCAGCAGTGAGCAGCAGGGTTTAGGAGGTGAAGCTTTCTTT

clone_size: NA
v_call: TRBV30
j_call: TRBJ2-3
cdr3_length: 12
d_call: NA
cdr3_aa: CAWRALGDTQYF
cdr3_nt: TGTGCCTGGAGAGCACTCGGGGATACGCAGTATTTT

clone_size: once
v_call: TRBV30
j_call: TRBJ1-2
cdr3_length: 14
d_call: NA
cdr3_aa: CAWTLGAGSHGYTF
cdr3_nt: TGTGCCTGGACTCTAGGGGCAGGGAGTCATGGCTACACCTTC

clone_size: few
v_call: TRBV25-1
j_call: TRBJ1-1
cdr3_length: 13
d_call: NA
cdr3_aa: CASSEIRGTEAFF
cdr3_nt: TGTGCCAGCAGTGAAATCCGGGGAACTGAAGCTTTCTTT

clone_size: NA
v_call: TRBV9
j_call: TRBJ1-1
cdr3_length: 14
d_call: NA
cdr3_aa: CASSWGTVNTEAFF
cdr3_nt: TGTGCCAGCAGCTGGGGGACGGTGAACACTGAAGCTTTCTTT

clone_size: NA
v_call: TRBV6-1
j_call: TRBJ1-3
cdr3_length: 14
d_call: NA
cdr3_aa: CASSDLVPGNTIYF
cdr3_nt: TGTGCCAGCAGTGACTTAGTGCCTGGAAACACCATATATTTT

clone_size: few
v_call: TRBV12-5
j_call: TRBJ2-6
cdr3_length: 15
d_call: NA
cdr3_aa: CASGLGGSGANVLTF
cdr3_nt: TGTGCTAGTGGTTTGGGCGGTTCTGGGGCCAACGTCCTGACTTTC

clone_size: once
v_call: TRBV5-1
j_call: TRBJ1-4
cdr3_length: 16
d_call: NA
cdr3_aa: CASSRSGQGRNEKLFF
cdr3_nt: TGCGCCAGCAGTCGGTCGGGTCAGGGACGAAATGAAAAACTGTTTTTT

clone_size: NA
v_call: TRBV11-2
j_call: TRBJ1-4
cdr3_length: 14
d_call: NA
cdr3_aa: CASSADRGGEKLFF
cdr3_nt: TGTGCCAGCAGCGCCGACAGAGGTGGCGAAAAACTGTTTTTT

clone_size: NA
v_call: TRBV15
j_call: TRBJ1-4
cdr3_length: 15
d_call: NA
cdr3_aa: CATSRVATGGEKLFF
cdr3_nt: TGTGCCACCAGCAGAGTCGCGACAGGTGGTGAAAAACTGTTTTTT

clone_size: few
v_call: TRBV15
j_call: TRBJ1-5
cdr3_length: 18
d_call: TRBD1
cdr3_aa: CATSRDPPGTGGSQPQHF
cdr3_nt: TGTGCCACCAGCAGAGATCCCCCCGGGACAGGGGGCTCTCAGCCCCAGCATTTT

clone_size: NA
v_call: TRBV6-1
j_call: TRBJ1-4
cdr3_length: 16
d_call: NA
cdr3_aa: CASSDELAVLNEKLFF
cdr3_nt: TGTGCCAGCAGTGATGAGCTAGCGGTCCTGAATGAAAAACTGTTTTTT

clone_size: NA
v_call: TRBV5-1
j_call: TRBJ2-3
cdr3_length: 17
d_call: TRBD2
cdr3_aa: CASSPTSGGLGTDTQYF
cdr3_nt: TGCGCCAGCAGCCCCACTAGCGGGGGGCTGGGCACAGATACGCAGTATTTT

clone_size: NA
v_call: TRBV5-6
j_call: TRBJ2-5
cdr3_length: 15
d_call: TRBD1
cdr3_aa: CASSLRTGGQETQYF
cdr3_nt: TGTGCCAGCAGCTTACGGACAGGGGGACAAGAGACCCAGTACTTC

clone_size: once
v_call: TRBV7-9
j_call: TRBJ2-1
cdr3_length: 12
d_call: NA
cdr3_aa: CASSSVGNEQFF
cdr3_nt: TGTGCCAGCAGCTCTGTGGGGAATGAGCAGTTCTTC

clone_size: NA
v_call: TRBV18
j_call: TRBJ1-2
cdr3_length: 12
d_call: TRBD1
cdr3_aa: CASSGTDYGYTF
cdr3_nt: TGTGCCAGCTCAGGGACAGACTATGGCTACACCTTC

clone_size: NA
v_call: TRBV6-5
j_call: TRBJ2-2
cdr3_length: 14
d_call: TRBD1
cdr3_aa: CASSRTGITGELFF
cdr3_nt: TGTGCCAGCAGTCGGACAGGGATAACCGGGGAGCTGTTTTTT

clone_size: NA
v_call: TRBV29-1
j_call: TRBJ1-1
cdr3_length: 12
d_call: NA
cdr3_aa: CSVSGRGTEAFF
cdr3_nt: TGCAGCGTTTCGGGCAGGGGCACTGAAGCTTTCTTT

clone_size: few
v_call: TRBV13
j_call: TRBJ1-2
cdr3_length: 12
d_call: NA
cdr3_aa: CASSLVNYGYTF
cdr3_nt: TGTGCCAGCAGCCTGGTGAACTATGGCTACACCTTC

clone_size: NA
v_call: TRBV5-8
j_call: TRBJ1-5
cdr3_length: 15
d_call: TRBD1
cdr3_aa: CASSSFQGANQPQHF
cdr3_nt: TGTGCCAGCAGCTCGTTTCAGGGGGCCAATCAGCCCCAGCATTTT

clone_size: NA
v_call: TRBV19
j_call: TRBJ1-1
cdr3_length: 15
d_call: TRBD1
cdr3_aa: CASSLNRGSNTEAFF
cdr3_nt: TGTGCCAGTAGTTTAAACAGGGGGTCAAACACTGAAGCTTTCTTT

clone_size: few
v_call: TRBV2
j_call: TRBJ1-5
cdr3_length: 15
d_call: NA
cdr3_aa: CASSERQVGSQPQHF
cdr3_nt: TGTGCCAGCAGTGAGCGACAGGTAGGAAGTCAGCCCCAGCATTTT

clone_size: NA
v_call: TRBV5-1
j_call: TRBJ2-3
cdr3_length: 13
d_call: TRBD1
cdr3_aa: CASSARQGDTQYF
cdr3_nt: TGCGCCAGCAGCGCCCGACAGGGCGATACGCAGTATTTT

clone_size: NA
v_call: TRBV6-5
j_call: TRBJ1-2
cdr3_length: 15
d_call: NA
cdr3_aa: CASSLRGTANYGYTF
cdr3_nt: TGTGCCAGCAGCCTCCGGGGCACCGCTAACTATGGCTACACCTTC

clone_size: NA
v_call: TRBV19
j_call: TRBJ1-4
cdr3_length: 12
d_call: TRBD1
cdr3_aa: CASRDRDEKLFF
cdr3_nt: TGTGCCAGCCGGGACAGGGATGAAAAACTGTTTTTT